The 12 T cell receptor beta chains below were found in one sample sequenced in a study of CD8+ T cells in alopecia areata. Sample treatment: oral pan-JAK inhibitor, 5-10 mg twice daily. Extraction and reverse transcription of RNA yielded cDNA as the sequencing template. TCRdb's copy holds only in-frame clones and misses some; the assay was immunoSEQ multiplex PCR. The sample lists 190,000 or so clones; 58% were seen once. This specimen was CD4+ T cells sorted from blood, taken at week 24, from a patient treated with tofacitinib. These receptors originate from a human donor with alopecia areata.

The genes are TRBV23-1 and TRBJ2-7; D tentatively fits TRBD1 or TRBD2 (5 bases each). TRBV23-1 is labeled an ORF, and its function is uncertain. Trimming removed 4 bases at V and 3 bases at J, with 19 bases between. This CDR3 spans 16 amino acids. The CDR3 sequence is CASSPLPGPGVYEQYF. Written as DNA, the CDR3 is TGCGCCAGCAGTCCCCTGCCGGGGCCCGGGGTCTACGAGCAGTACTTC.

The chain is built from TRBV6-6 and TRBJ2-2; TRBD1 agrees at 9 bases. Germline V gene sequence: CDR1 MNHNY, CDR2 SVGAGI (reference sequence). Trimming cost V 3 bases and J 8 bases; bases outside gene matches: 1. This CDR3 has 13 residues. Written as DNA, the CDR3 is TGTGCCAGCAGTTATGGGACAGGGGGGGAGCTGTTTTTT. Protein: CASSYGTGGELFF.

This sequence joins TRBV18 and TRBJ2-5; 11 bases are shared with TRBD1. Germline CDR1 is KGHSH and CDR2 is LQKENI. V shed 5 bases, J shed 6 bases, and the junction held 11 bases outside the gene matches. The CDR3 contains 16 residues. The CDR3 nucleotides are TGTGCCAGCTCATCGCCGGGACAGGGGGTCAGGAAGACCCAGTACTTC. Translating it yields CASSSPGQGVRKTQYF. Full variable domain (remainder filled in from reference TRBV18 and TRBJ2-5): NAGVMQNPRHLVRRRGQEARLRCSPMKGHSHVYWYRQLPEEGLKFMVYLQKENIIDESGMPKERFSAEFPKEGPSILRIQQVVRGDSAAYFCASSSPGQGVRKTQYFGPGTRLLVL.

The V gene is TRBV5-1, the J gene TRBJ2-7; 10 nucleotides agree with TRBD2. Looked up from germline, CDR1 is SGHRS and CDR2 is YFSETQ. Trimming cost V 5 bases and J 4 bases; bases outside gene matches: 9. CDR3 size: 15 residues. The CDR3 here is CASSWTSGPTYEQYF. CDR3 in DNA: TGCGCCAGCAGTTGGACTAGCGGTCCGACGTACGAGCAGTACTTC.

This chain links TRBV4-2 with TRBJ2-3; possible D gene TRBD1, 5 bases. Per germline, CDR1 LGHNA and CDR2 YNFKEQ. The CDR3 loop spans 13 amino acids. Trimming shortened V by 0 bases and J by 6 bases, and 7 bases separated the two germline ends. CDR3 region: CASSQDKGDTQYF. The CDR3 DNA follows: TGTGCCAGCAGCCAAGATAAGGGGGATACGCAGTATTTT.

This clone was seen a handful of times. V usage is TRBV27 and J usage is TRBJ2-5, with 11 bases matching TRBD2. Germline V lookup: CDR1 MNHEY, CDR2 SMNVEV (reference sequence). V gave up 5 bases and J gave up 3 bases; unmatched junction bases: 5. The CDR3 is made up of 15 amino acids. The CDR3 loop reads CASSGLAGGEETQYF. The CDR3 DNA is TGTGCCAGCAGTGGATTAGCGGGAGGGGAAGAGACCCAGTACTTC.

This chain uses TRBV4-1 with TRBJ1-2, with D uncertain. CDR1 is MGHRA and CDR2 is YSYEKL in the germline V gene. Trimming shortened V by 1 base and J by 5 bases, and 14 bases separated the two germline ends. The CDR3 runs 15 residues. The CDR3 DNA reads TGCGCCAGCAGCCAAGTCGGCCCAGCTGAATATGGCTACACCTTC. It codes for CASSQVGPAEYGYTF.

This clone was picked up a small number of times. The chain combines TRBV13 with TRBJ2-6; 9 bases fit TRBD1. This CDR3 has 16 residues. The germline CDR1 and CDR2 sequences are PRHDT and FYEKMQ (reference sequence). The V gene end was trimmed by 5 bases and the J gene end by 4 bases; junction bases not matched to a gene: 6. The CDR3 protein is CASSRRTGAGANVLTF. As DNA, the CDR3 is TGTGCCAGCAGCCGTAGGACAGGGGCCGGGGCCAACGTCCTGACTTTC.

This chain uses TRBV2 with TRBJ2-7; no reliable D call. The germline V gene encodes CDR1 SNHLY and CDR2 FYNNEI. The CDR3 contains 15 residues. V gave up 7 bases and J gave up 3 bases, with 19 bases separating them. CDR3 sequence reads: CASNKQSRSFYEQYF. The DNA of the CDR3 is TGTGCCAGCAATAAACAGTCTCGGTCCTTCTACGAGCAGTACTTC.

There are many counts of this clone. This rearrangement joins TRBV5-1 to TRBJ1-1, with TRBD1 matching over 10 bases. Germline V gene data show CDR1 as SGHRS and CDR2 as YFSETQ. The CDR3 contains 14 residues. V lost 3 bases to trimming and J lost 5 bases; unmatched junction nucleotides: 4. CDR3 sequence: CASSWGQGKTEAFF. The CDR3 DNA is TGCGCCAGCAGCTGGGGACAGGGGAAGACTGAAGCTTTCTTT.

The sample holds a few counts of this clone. The CDR3 protein is CSAEYVGTPLRYHNSPLHF. Written as DNA, the CDR3 is TGCAGCGCAGAATACGTCGGGACACCCCTCAGGTACCATAATTCACCCCTCCACTTT. V usage is TRBV29-1 and J usage is TRBJ1-6, with D perhaps matching TRBD1 (6 bases). The V and J ends lost 7 bases and 5 bases respectively, with 30 bases between them. The CDR3 covers 19 residues. Looked up from germline, CDR1 is SQVTM and CDR2 is ANQGSEA.

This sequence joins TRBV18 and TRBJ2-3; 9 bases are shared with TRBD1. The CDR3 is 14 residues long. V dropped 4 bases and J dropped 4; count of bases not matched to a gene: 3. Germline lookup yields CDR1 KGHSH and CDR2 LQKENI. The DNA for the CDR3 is TGTGCCAGCTCACTCGGGACAGGGCCAGATACGCAGTATTTT. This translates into CASSLGTGPDTQYF.